These T cell receptor beta chains were read from a single sample in a study of shared clonotypes between healthy human individuals. TCRdb's table, derived via immunoSEQ multiplex PCR, lists solely in-frame clones and lacks some. The sample has about 2.2 million clones, 80% to 95% seen once; the top ten hold around 1.8%. Sequencing used naive CD8+ T cells from PBMCs. The receptors here all came from a man between 18 and 35 years old in good health. Some clones in this sample may be carry-over from other donors' samples. Each CDR3 is given with its conserved first and last residue. D genes are given only for firm matches. Not all rows give a size; the values are once, few, many and, for expanded clones, a class.

cdr3_aa cdr3_nt clone_size j_call v_call d_call
CASSLYGGTMNTEAFF TGTGCCAGCAGCTTATATGGGGGGACCATGAACACTGAAGCTTTCTTT . TRBJ1-1 TRBV11-2 .
CASSAHWTSGNTDTQYF TGTGCCAGTAGTGCCCACTGGACTAGCGGGAACACAGATACGCAGTATTTT . TRBJ2-3 TRBV19 TRBD2
CASRPRTSGRAYNEQFF TGTGCCAGCAGGCCAAGGACTAGCGGGAGGGCCTACAATGAGCAGTTCTTC . TRBJ2-1 TRBV27 TRBD2
CASSLVPGELFF TGTGCCAGCAGCTTAGTTCCCGGGGAGCTGTTTTTT . TRBJ2-2 TRBV13 .
CASSLGRAYNEQFF TGTGCCAGCAGCTTGGGGAGGGCCTACAATGAGCAGTTCTTC . TRBJ2-1 TRBV7-9 TRBD2
CASSLWGGSNTEAFF TGTGCCAGCAGTTTATGGGGGGGGTCGAACACTGAAGCTTTCTTT . TRBJ1-1 TRBV27 .
CASSLEAGDEQYF TGTGCCAGCAGCTTAGAGGCAGGGGACGAGCAGTACTTC once TRBJ2-7 TRBV11-1 .
CASSSRDSHNEQFF TGTGCCAGCAGCTCGCGGGACTCGCACAATGAGCAGTTCTTC . TRBJ2-1 TRBV7-9 .
CASSYSWGGGTEAFF TGTGCCAGCAGTTACTCATGGGGGGGTGGGACTGAAGCTTTCTTT . TRBJ1-1 TRBV6-5 .
CASSLPGQAFYEQYF TGTGCCAGCAGCTTGCCGGGACAGGCTTTCTACGAGCAGTACTTC . TRBJ2-7 TRBV7-9 TRBD1
CASSPGPSPYNEQFF TGTGCCAGCAGCCCGGGACCCAGCCCTTACAATGAGCAGTTCTTC . TRBJ2-1 TRBV7-2 .
CASSAWGQGEEKLFF TGTGCCAGCAGCGCGTGGGGGCAGGGTGAAGAAAAACTGTTTTTT . TRBJ1-4 TRBV9 .
CASSEYFQGDEQYF TGTGCCAGCAGTGAATATTTCCAGGGAGACGAGCAGTACTTC . TRBJ2-7 TRBV25-1 .
CASSLGTIPERETQYF TGTGCCAGCAGCTTGGGTACCATCCCCGAACGAGAGACCCAGTACTTC . TRBJ2-5 TRBV5-4 .
CSVLGGTEAFF TGCAGCGTCCTAGGGGGCACTGAAGCTTTCTTT . TRBJ1-1 TRBV29-1 .
CASSPPDTPWGLSQHF TGTGCCAGTAGTCCCCCGGACACTCCCTGGGGGTTGTCCCAGCATTTT . TRBJ1-5 TRBV19 .
CASRGQGRVPYEQYF TGTGCCAGCAGAGGACAGGGGAGGGTCCCCTACGAGCAGTACTTC . TRBJ2-7 TRBV28 TRBD1
CASSAGLAIPNEQFF TGCGCCAGCAGCGCGGGACTAGCGATCCCCAATGAGCAGTTCTTC . TRBJ2-1 TRBV5-1 TRBD2
CASSKFGLAGGMDNEQFF TGTGCCAGCAGCAAATTCGGACTAGCGGGAGGAATGGACAATGAGCAGTTCTTC . TRBJ2-1 TRBV21-1 .
CASSQGASGSSGTQYF TGCGCCAGCAGCCAAGGGGCCAGCGGGAGTAGTGGTACGCAGTATTTT . TRBJ2-3 TRBV4-1 TRBD2
CASSSPTGKGNTIYF TGTGCCAGCAGCTCCCCGACAGGGAAGGGAAACACCATATATTTT . TRBJ1-3 TRBV11-2 TRBD1
CASSQGQGAYGYTF TGCGCCAGCAGCCAGGGACAGGGGGCCTATGGCTACACCTTC . TRBJ1-2 TRBV4-1 TRBD1
CASSLHGLADTQYF TGTGCCAGCAGTTTACATGGGTTAGCAGATACGCAGTATTTT . TRBJ2-3 TRBV28 .
CASSPRTSGNILFAGELFF TGTGCCAGCAGCCCTAGGACTAGCGGGAATATCTTGTTTGCCGGGGAGCTGTTTTTT . TRBJ2-2 TRBV9 TRBD2
CASSRTHLAGGKETQYF TGTGCCAGCAGCCGGACTCACTTAGCGGGAGGGAAAGAGACCCAGTACTTC . TRBJ2-5 TRBV7-9 TRBD2
CASSQGPSGMYEQYF TGTGCCAGCAGCCAAGGCCCTAGCGGGATGTACGAGCAGTACTTC . TRBJ2-7 TRBV14 TRBD2
CASIPGLAGSYEQYF TGTGCCAGCATCCCGGGACTAGCGGGATCTTACGAGCAGTACTTC . TRBJ2-7 TRBV21-1 .
CASSVGGTPKETQYF TGTGCCAGCAGCGTAGGAGGGACTCCGAAAGAGACCCAGTACTTC . TRBJ2-5 TRBV9 .
CASSLFLAGAGELFF TGTGCCAGCAGCTTATTTCTAGCGGGAGCCGGGGAGCTGTTTTTT . TRBJ2-2 TRBV7-8 TRBD2
CASPGLAGDTQYF TGTGCCAGTCCGGGACTAGCCGGAGATACGCAGTATTTT . TRBJ2-3 TRBV2 TRBD2
CASSLAGGATTEAFF TGCGCCAGCAGCTTGGCGGGCGGGGCGACCACTGAAGCTTTCTTT . TRBJ1-1 TRBV5-1 .